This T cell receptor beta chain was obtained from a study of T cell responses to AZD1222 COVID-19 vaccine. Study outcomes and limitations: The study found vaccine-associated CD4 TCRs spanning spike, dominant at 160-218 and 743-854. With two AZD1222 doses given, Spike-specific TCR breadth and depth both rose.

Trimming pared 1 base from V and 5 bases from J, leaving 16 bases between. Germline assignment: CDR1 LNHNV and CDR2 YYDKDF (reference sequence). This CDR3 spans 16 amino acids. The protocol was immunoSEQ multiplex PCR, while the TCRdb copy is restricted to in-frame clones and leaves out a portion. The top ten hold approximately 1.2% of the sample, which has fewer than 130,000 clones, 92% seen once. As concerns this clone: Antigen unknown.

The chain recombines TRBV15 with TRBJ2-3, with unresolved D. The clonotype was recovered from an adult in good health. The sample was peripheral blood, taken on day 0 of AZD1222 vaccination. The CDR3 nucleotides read TGTGCCACCAGCAGAGTCCCCCATGAGGCTGGAGATACGCAGTATTTT. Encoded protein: CATSRVPHEAGDTQYF.